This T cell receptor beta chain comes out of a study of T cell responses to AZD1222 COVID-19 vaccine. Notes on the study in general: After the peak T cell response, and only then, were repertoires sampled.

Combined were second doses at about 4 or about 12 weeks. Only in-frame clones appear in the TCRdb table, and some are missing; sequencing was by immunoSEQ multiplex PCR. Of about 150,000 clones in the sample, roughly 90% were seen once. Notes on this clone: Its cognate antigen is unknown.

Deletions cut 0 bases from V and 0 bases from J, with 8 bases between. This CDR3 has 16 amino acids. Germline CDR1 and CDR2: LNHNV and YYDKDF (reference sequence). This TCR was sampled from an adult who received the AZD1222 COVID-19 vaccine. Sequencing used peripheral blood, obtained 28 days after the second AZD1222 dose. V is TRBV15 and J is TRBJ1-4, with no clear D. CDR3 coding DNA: TGTGCCACCAGCAGAGACCCACAACCAACTAATGAAAAACTGTTTTTT. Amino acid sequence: CATSRDPQPTNEKLFF.